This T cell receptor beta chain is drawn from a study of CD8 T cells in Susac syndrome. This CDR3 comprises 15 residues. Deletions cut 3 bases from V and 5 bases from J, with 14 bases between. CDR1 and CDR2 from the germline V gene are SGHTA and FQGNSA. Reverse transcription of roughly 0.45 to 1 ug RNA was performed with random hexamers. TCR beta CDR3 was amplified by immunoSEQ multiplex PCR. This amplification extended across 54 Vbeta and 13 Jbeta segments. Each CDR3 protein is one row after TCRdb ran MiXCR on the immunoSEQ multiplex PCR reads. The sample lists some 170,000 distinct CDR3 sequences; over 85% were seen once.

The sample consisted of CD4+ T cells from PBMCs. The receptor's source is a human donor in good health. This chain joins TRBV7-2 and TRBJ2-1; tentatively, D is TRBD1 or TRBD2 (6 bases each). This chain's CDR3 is CASSFVSGADNEQFF. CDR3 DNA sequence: TGTGCCAGCAGCTTTGTCTCGGGGGCCGACAATGAGCAGTTCTTC.